This T cell receptor beta chain appears in the sequencing data of a study of identical twins. Study observations and caveats: Reduced insertions were recorded for abundant cord blood beta clonotypes, with no such pattern in memory repertoires. Beta out-of-frame twin sharing showed a weaker excess.

After template switching added a universal primer site, the resulting cDNA carried unique molecular identifiers. TCRdb itself ran the 5' RACE reads through MiXCR, one entry per CDR3 protein. Of around 1.7 million distinct CDR3 sequences listed, 25% to 35% are singletons. Trimming shortened V by 3 bases and J by 5 bases, and 13 bases separated the two germline ends. Germline values: CDR1 LGHNA, CDR2 YNFKEQ. The CDR3 totals 14 residues. This clonotype occurred a few times. Antigen specificity is unknown. The chain has TRBV4-2 and TRBJ2-5; D assignment may be TRBD1 or TRBD2 (5 bases each). The sequencing sample was made of cord blood. The source is a newborn girl in good health. The CDR3 spells CASSHLPREETQYF. The CDR3 DNA is TGTGCCAGCAGCCATCTCCCCAGGGAGGAGACCCAGTACTTC.